The rows below give T cell receptor beta chains drawn from one sample of a study of shared clonotypes between healthy human individuals. The assay was immunoSEQ multiplex PCR, and TCRdb's table has in-frame clones only and misses some. The repertoire holds under 2,500,000 clones, approximately 96% seen once, with roughly 0.13% in the top ten. Sequencing input: naive CD4+ T cells sorted from blood. Receptor source: a man aged 18 to 30 in good health. Both conserved end residues are part of each CDR3. D genes are given only for firm matches. Expanded clones get a size class; other rows say once, few or many, or leave the size out.

.	15	TRBV19	TRBJ2-7	TRBD2	TGTGCCAGTAGTATTGAGGCTAGCGGCTTCTACGAGCAGTACTTC	CASSIEASGFYEQYF
.	15	TRBV18	TRBJ1-5	.	TGTGCCAGCTCACCAGCAGTAGATAGCAATCAGCCCCAGCATTTT	CASSPAVDSNQPQHF
.	15	TRBV7-9	TRBJ1-3	TRBD1	TGTGCCAGCAGCACCACAGGGGCCTCTGGAAACACCATATATTTT	CASSTTGASGNTIYF
.	12	TRBV7-9	TRBJ2-5	.	TGTGCCAGCAGATCCGGAGGGGAGACCCAGTACTTC	CASRSGGETQYF
.	16	TRBV4-2	TRBJ2-1	TRBD1	TGTGCCAGCAGCCAGGGGGGGACAGGGCTGGTCGATGAGCAGTTCTTC	CASSQGGTGLVDEQFF
.	14	TRBV6-6	TRBJ2-2	.	TGTGGCATTGGCGCGGGGACGAACACCGGGGAGCTGTTTTTT	CGIGAGTNTGELFF
.	16	TRBV5-1	TRBJ2-1	TRBD1	TGCGCCAGCAGCTTGGAACTGGACAGGGGGCTGGATGAGCAGTTCTTC	CASSLELDRGLDEQFF
.	16	TRBV14	TRBJ1-1	TRBD1	TGTGCCAGCAGCCAAGACTCAGGACAGGGGAACACTGAAGCTTTCTTT	CASSQDSGQGNTEAFF
.	11	TRBV28	TRBJ1-1	.	TGTGCCAGCAGTAGTATCACTGAAGCTTTCTTT	CASSSITEAFF
once	12	TRBV6-6	TRBJ2-4	.	TGTGCCAGCAGTCCCCCCGGGGACATTCAGTACTTC	CASSPPGDIQYF
.	12	TRBV2	TRBJ1-2	.	TGTGCCAGCGTAGGGAATATCTATGGCTACACCTTC	CASVGNIYGYTF
.	16	TRBV10-1	TRBJ2-7	TRBD1	TGCGCCAGCAGGACTAAAGAACAGGGGGGAAGGGACGAGCAGTACTTC	CASRTKEQGGRDEQYF
.	14	TRBV19	TRBJ1-4	.	TGTGCCAGTAGGCGGGGGAGGCCTAATGAAAAACTGTTTTTT	CASRRGRPNEKLFF
.	15	TRBV19	TRBJ1-1	.	TGTGCCAGTAGTATAGGTGGCAGGACGAACACTGAAGCTTTCTTT	CASSIGGRTNTEAFF
.	14	TRBV5-5	TRBJ2-7	.	TGTGCCAGCAGCTTGTCGGGCAATTCCTACGAGCAGTACTTC	CASSLSGNSYEQYF
.	15	TRBV6-5	TRBJ1-3	.	TGTGCCAGCAGTTCCCCTGGGGGCTCTGGAAACACCATATATTTT	CASSSPGGSGNTIYF
.	10	TRBV19	TRBJ1-4	.	TGTGCCAGAAGGCAGGGGAAACTGTTTTTT	CARRQGKLFF
.	15	TRBV27	TRBJ2-6	TRBD1	TGTGCCAGCAGTTCAACAGGGGCTGGGGCCAACGTCCTGACTTTC	CASSSTGAGANVLTF
.	10	TRBV20-1	TRBJ2-7	.	TGCAGTGCTAGAGAACGCGAGCAGTACTTC	CSAREREQYF
.	12	TRBV11-2	TRBJ1-2	.	TGTGCCAGCAGCTCGGGGCCTTATGGCTACACCTTC	CASSSGPYGYTF
.	14	TRBV11-2	TRBJ1-2	TRBD1	TGTGCCAGCAGCTTAGGAGGCAGGGGGGAAGGCTACACCTTC	CASSLGGRGEGYTF
.	17	TRBV10-3	TRBJ2-3	TRBD2	TGTGCCATCAGCTCCCGGACTAGCGGAGGGAGCACAGATACGCAGTATTTT	CAISSRTSGGSTDTQYF
.	17	TRBV12-5	TRBJ2-1	TRBD2	TGTGCTAGTGGTTTGGACCCACTAGCGGGAGGCGTGAATGAGCAGTTCTTC	CASGLDPLAGGVNEQFF
.	16	TRBV19	TRBJ1-2	.	TGTGCCAGTAGTATCTTTCGTAAAGGGGATACCTATGGCTACACCTTC	CASSIFRKGDTYGYTF
.	17	TRBV11-2	TRBJ2-5	.	TGTGCCAGCAGCTTAGGCTCCGGGGGAGGACGTCAAGAGACCCAGTACTTC	CASSLGSGGGRQETQYF
.	11	TRBV30	TRBJ2-1	.	TGTGCCTGGAGTGAGTGGAATGAGCAGTTCTTC	CAWSEWNEQFF